The rows below give T cell receptor beta chains drawn from one sample of a study of response to subunit inactivated influenza vaccine. TCRdb called the RT-PCR reads again in MiXCR, with one record for every CDR3 protein. Among about 780,000 distinct CDR3 sequences, around 20% were seen once, and the ten largest hold roughly a tenth. Sequencing was performed on PBMCs from blood, taken 4 to 6 days after vaccination. The receptors originated from a man aged 50-59 years who received an inactivated influenza vaccine. Both conserved end residues are part of each CDR3. Each record gives: V gene, D gene, J gene, clone size, CDR3 DNA, CDR3 protein. The D gene is left open where the match is weak. The size field is filled for only some rows; it gives once, few, many or a size class.

>TRBV9|TRBD2|TRBJ2-5|-
TGTGTCAGCAGCGTAGAAGCGGGGGGGCGAGAGACCCAGTACTTC
CVSSVEAGGRETQYF
>TRBV7-3|-|TRBJ2-7|few
TGTGCCAGCAGCTTATGGCGGGACCCCACCCAAATATACGAGCAGTACTTC
CASSLWRDPTQIYEQYF
>TRBV28|TRBD2|TRBJ2-1|-
TGTGCCAGCATGAGCGGGAGGACTTACAATGAGCAGTTCTTC
CASMSGRTYNEQFF
>TRBV4-2|-|TRBJ2-7|-
TGTGCCAGCAGCCAGAATCTCCAGGGTTTGGGGCACGAGCAGTACTTC
CASSQNLQGLGHEQYF
>TRBV20-1|TRBD2|TRBJ2-1|-
TGCAGTGCTAGAGCGCCAGCGGGAGCCAATGAGCAGTTCTTC
CSARAPAGANEQFF
>TRBV6-2/TRBV6-3|-|TRBJ2-3|few
TGTGCCAGCAGCCGAAACCCTAGCACAGATACGCAGTATTTT
CASSRNPSTDTQYF
>TRBV4-2|-|TRBJ2-3|few
TGTGCCAGCAGCCAAGGGGCGGGGGCTCAGGATACGCAGTATTTT
CASSQGAGAQDTQYF
>TRBV3-1|TRBD2|TRBJ2-5|few
TGTGCCAGTAGCGGGGGGACTCAAGAGACCCAGTACTTC
CASSGGTQETQYF
>TRBV10-3|-|TRBJ1-3|few
TGTGCCATCAGTAAATTACAGGGCGGCCATGGAAACACCATATATTTT
CAISKLQGGHGNTIYF
>TRBV20-1|-|TRBJ2-2|few
TGCAGTGCTAGATCGCAGGACACCGGGGAGCTGTTTTTT
CSARSQDTGELFF
>TRBV27|TRBD2|TRBJ2-1|-
TGTGCCAGCAGTTTCAGACTAGCGGGAGCCCCTTACAATGAGCAGTTCTTC
CASSFRLAGAPYNEQFF
>TRBV3-1|TRBD2|TRBJ2-1|-
TGTGCCAGCAGCCCTACCCAGCGGGAGTGGTCCTACAATGAGCAGTTCTTC
CASSPTQREWSYNEQFF
>TRBV7-9|-|TRBJ2-7|few
TGTGCCAGCAGCATGGGCAGCGGCCACGAGCAGTACTTC
CASSMGSGHEQYF
>TRBV6-1|TRBD2|TRBJ2-7|-
TGTGCCAGCAGTGAGCGGGAGGGGTACGAGCAGTACTTC
CASSEREGYEQYF
>TRBV20-1|-|TRBJ2-2|few
TGCAGTGCTAGAGATTGGCAGGGACGCTCAGGGCCCGGGGAGCTGTTTTTT
CSARDWQGRSGPGELFF
>TRBV7-2|-|TRBJ2-7|-
TGTGCCAGCAGCTTAGTGAGTGGGAGCCCTAGCCACGAGCAGTACTTC
CASSLVSGSPSHEQYF
>TRBV29-1|-|TRBJ1-1|few
TGCAGCGTTGAGGAGGGACCGACTGAAGCTTTCTTT
CSVEEGPTEAFF
>TRBV7-9|TRBD1|TRBJ2-5|few
TGTGCCAGCAGACTGACAGGGGGCGATGAGACCCAGTACTTC
CASRLTGGDETQYF
>TRBV5-6|-|TRBJ2-1|many
TGTGCCAGCAGCGGGATACCCGACGGGGTGAGGAATGAGCAGTTCTTC
CASSGIPDGVRNEQFF
>TRBV11-1|TRBD2|TRBJ2-1|few
TGTGCCAGCAGCTTAGAGTGGAGGCGGGGGGGCCACTACAATGAGCAGTTCTTC
CASSLEWRRGGHYNEQFF
>TRBV4-3|TRBD1|TRBJ1-2|many
TGCGCCAGCAGCCAAGACCTGAGGACAGGCTCGGAGGGGGGCTACACCTTC
CASSQDLRTGSEGGYTF
>TRBV18|TRBD1|TRBJ1-2|-
TGTGCCAGCTCCCCAGGGGGGCAGACACCCTATGGCTACACCTTC
CASSPGGQTPYGYTF
>TRBV6-2/TRBV6-3|-|TRBJ2-3|few
TGTGCCAGCAGTTACCCGGCGGCCCAGGATCCGTTCACAGATACGCAGTATTTT
CASSYPAAQDPFTDTQYF
>TRBV9|-|TRBJ2-7|-
TGTGCCAGCAGCGTAGGTCAGGGTGGGGCCTACGAGCAGTACTTC
CASSVGQGGAYEQYF
>TRBV29-1|-|TRBJ2-7|many
TGCAGCGTTGATGTCAGGGCGGGCGAGCAGTACTTC
CSVDVRAGEQYF
>TRBV7-2|TRBD2|TRBJ2-1|-
TGTGCCAGCAGCTCTACTCCGGGACTAGCGATCGATGAGCAGTTCTTC
CASSSTPGLAIDEQFF
>TRBV4-1|-|TRBJ2-3|-
TGCGCCAGCAGCCAAAATATATCCTGGTTCGGGGTAGGAACAGATACGCAGTATTTT
CASSQNISWFGVGTDTQYF
>TRBV6-5|-|TRBJ1-2|few
TGTGCCAGCAGTTACGGGTGGCAGGCTAACTATGGCTACACCTTC
CASSYGWQANYGYTF
>TRBV20-1|-|TRBJ2-2|few
TGCAGTGCTAGAAGGCAGGGTAGAGGGGAGCTGTTTTTT
CSARRQGRGELFF
>TRBV4-1|-|TRBJ2-5|-
TGCGCCAGCAGCCCCTCCGGGACACCCCAAGAGACCCAGTACTTC
CASSPSGTPQETQYF
>TRBV29-1|TRBD2|TRBJ2-1|few
TGCAGCGGGGGACTAGCTCAAAATGAGCAGTTCTTC
CSGGLAQNEQFF
>TRBV7-2|-|TRBJ1-5|-
TGTGCCAGCAGCTTAAGAGGGATGCTCAATCAGCCCCAGCATTTT
CASSLRGMLNQPQHF
>TRBV5-1|TRBD1|TRBJ1-6|-
TGCGCCAGCAGCTTGGCCCCGACAGGGGAACGATCACCCCTCCACTTT
CASSLAPTGERSPLHF
>TRBV12-3/TRBV12-4|-|TRBJ2-1|many
TGTGCCAGCAGTTTAGTCCCCAAGCTGGGTAATGAGCAGTTCTTC
CASSLVPKLGNEQFF
>TRBV4-1|TRBD2|TRBJ2-7|-
TGCGCCAGCAGCCAACTAGCGGGAGGGAAAGAGCAGTACTTC
CASSQLAGGKEQYF
>TRBV5-1|-|TRBJ2-2|few
TGCGCCAGCAGCTTAAACTGGGGCACCGGGGAGCTGTTTTTT
CASSLNWGTGELFF
>TRBV20-1|-|TRBJ2-3|-
TGCAGTGCCCCCCGTCTCTACCCTAGCACAGATACGCAGTATTTT
CSAPRLYPSTDTQYF
>TRBV9|TRBD2|TRBJ2-7|few
TGTGCCAGCAGCGTAGGTGGGTCTTCTGGGACTAATGCCTACGAGCAGTACTTC
CASSVGGSSGTNAYEQYF
>TRBV3-1|TRBD2|TRBJ2-2|few
TGTGCCAGCAGCCAACTAGCGGGAGCGGGCGGGGAGCTGTTTTTT
CASSQLAGAGGELFF
>TRBV2|TRBD1|TRBJ1-3|few
TGTGCCAGCAGCGGGACAGGCTCTGGAAACACCATATATTTT
CASSGTGSGNTIYF
>TRBV7-2|TRBD2|TRBJ2-3|few
TGTGCCAGCAGCTTACAAGCGGGAGGCTCCACAGACACGCAGTATTTT
CASSLQAGGSTDTQYF
>TRBV11-1|TRBD2|TRBJ2-1|-
TGTGCCAGCAGCTTAAGCTTGCGGGGGGCCTACAATGAGCAGTTCTTC
CASSLSLRGAYNEQFF
>TRBV3-1|-|TRBJ1-2|few
TGTGCCAGCAGCCAAGTACCGGGTCTCGCCGCTGGCTACACCTTC
CASSQVPGLAAGYTF
>TRBV4-3|TRBD2|TRBJ2-1|few
TGCGCCAGCAGCCAAGTCTGGCGGGACTACAACAATGAGCAGTTCTTC
CASSQVWRDYNNEQFF
>TRBV20-1|TRBD1|TRBJ1-2|-
TGCAGTGCCAGGGGACAGGGGATGAGTGACTATGGCTACACCTTC
CSARGQGMSDYGYTF
>TRBV3-1|TRBD1|TRBJ1-2|-
TGTGCCAGCAGCCAACAGGGGGCGGGAGGCTACACCTTC
CASSQQGAGGYTF
>TRBV11-2|TRBD2|TRBJ2-3|many
TGTGCCAGCAGTCTCACTCCCATTAGCGGGGGGGCTCCAGATACGCAGTATTTT
CASSLTPISGGAPDTQYF
>TRBV7-2|-|TRBJ1-2|-
TGTGCCAGCAGTCTCGTTGGGGGGAATCACTATGGCTACACCTTC
CASSLVGGNHYGYTF
>TRBV6-5|-|TRBJ2-7|-
TGTGCCAGCCACCGGGGGTACGAGCAGTACTTC
CASHRGYEQYF
>TRBV7-8|-|TRBJ1-4|-
TGTGCCAGCAGCTTAGGGCAGTTTTTTAATGAAAAACTGTTTTTT
CASSLGQFFNEKLFF
>TRBV19|-|TRBJ2-1|-
TGTGCCAGTAGTAGCCGGGGACGGAACTCAGGATATGAGCAGTTCTTC
CASSSRGRNSGYEQFF
>TRBV5-6|TRBD1|TRBJ2-1|-
TGTGCCAGCAGCAAACCGGACAGGGACAATGAGCAGTTCTTC
CASSKPDRDNEQFF
>TRBV12-3/TRBV12-4|TRBD2|TRBJ2-1|-
TGTGCCACCACTAGCGGGAGCTCCTACAATGAGCAGTTCTTC
CATTSGSSYNEQFF
>TRBV28|-|TRBJ2-7|few
TGTGCCAGCAGGGGGGGCGGGACAGTATTCCACGAGCAGTACTTC
CASRGGGTVFHEQYF
>TRBV12-3/TRBV12-4|-|TRBJ2-7|-
TGTGCCAGCAGTGGGCTTTGGTCGGAGGCTACCTCCTACGAGCAGTACTTC
CASSGLWSEATSYEQYF